Following are 30 T cell receptor beta chains from one sample sequenced in a study of cytomegalovirus exposure and HLA in healthy donors. It was with 60 Vbeta and 13 Jbeta primers that the PCR ran. Clones were read by immunoSEQ multiplex PCR, and TCRdb kept only the in-frame ones, dropping some. The table includes 85,000 to 100,000 clones, 78% detected once. Sequencing used PBMCs. The receptors were sampled from a woman aged 60-75 years in good health and CMV-seronegative.

V gene TRBV7-8 combines with J gene TRBJ2-1, with TRBD2 matching 14 bases. Germline CDR1 SGHVS, CDR2 FQNEAQ. J lost 3 bases, V lost 2 bases, and 3 bases had no gene match. The CDR3 runs to 17 residues. This CDR3 reads CASSLTGTSGGYNEQFF. The DNA of the CDR3 is TGTGCCAGCAGCTTAACCGGGACTAGCGGGGGCTACAATGAGCAGTTCTTC.

The chain employs TRBV9 and TRBJ1-1, with no clear D. This CDR3 has 15 residues. Trimming cost V 0 bases and J 6 bases, with 15 bases left between them. Germline V gene sequence: CDR1 SGDLS, CDR2 YYNGEE. The CDR3 region is CASSVAGRPTAEAFF. Here the CDR3 DNA reads TGTGCCAGCAGCGTAGCTGGCAGGCCGACGGCTGAAGCTTTCTTT.

V gene TRBV7-2 combines with J gene TRBJ2-1; 7 nucleotides line up with TRBD1. CDR3 length equals 15 residues. The ends lost 3 bases at V and 6 bases at J; junction bases unmatched: 8. The germline V gene has CDR1 SGHTA and CDR2 FQGNSA. The CDR3 DNA is TGTGCCAGCAGCTTGGTACCGGGGACAGTCAATGAGCAGTTCTTC. Amino acid sequence: CASSLVPGTVNEQFF. The full variable domain, in which reference TRBV7-2 and TRBJ2-1 provide the parts outside the CDR3, is GAGVSQSPSNKVTEKGKDVELRCDPISGHTALYWYRQSLGQGLEFLIYFQGNSAPDKSGLPSDRFSAERTGGSVSTLTIQRTQQEDSAVYLCASSLVPGTVNEQFFGPGTRLTVL.

The chain is built from TRBV7-8 and TRBJ2-2; 7 bases match TRBD1. Germline V CDR1 and CDR2: SGHVS, FQNEAQ. The V and J ends lost 4 bases and 1 base, in that order; junction bases with no gene match: 3. The CDR3 consists of 15 residues. The chain's CDR3 is CASSSRQGNTGELFF. DNA for the CDR3: TGTGCCAGCAGCTCCCGACAGGGGAACACCGGGGAGCTGTTTTTT.

In nucleotides, the CDR3 is TGCAGCGTTGAAGTAGGGCAGGGGGCGGACAATGAGCAGTTCTTC. It translates to CSVEVGQGADNEQFF. The chain has TRBV29-1 and TRBJ2-1; TRBD1 matches at 8 bases. This CDR3 region has 15 residues. V trimming: 1 base; J trimming: 5 bases; junction bases outside the gene matches: 7. The germline V gene encodes CDR1 SQVTM and CDR2 ANQGSEA.

The chain links TRBV7-2 to TRBJ2-5, with D perhaps TRBD2 (6 bases). V lost 5 bases to trimming and J lost 0 bases, with 16 bases between them. The CDR3 loop spans 16 amino acids. Per germline, CDR1 SGHTA and CDR2 FQGNSA. The CDR3 DNA follows: TGTGCCAGCAGCACGGGGCTGGTAGCGGACCAAGAGACCCAGTACTTC. The encoded protein is CASSTGLVADQETQYF.

The chain has TRBV2 and TRBJ2-1, with 8 nucleotides matching TRBD2. J lost 5 bases, V lost 2 bases, and 2 bases had no gene match. Germline CDR1 SNHLY, CDR2 FYNNEI. This CDR3 is built from 14 residues. The CDR3 loop reads CASSEISGDNEQFF. DNA of the CDR3: TGTGCCAGCAGTGAAATTAGCGGGGACAATGAGCAGTTCTTC.

The V gene is TRBV11-2, the J gene TRBJ1-1; D gene unclear. Trimming shortened V by 5 bases and J by 0 bases, and 13 bases separated the two germline ends. There are 15 residues in the CDR3. Germline V lookup: CDR1 SGHAT, CDR2 FQNNGV. The DNA of the CDR3 is TGTGCCAGCAGCCCCAGACTGATCATGAACACTGAAGCTTTCTTT. Its translation: CASSPRLIMNTEAFF.

This sequence joins TRBV29-1 and TRBJ2-1; TRBD2 matches 11 bases. CDR1 and CDR2 (germline): SQVTM, ANQGSEA. The V segment lost 3 bases and the J segment 15 bases; nucleotides outside the gene matches: 13. The CDR3 extends over 14 amino acids. CDR3 nucleotide sequence: TGCAGCGTTGAGATAATAGCGGGGGGGTCGCAGGGGTTCTTC. Amino acid sequence: CSVEIIAGGSQGFF.

The gene calls are TRBV6-6 and TRBJ2-2; possibly TRBD2 for D (5 bases). The CDR3 is 14 amino acids. The V gene's germline CDR1 is MNHNY and CDR2 SVGAGI (reference sequence). The ends were cut back, 3 bases at V and 3 bases at J, with 8 bases in the middle. The CDR3 sequence: CASSYSRDTGELFF. The CDR3, as DNA: TGTGCCAGCAGTTATTCGCGGGACACCGGGGAGCTGTTTTTT.

The rearrangement links TRBV29-1 to TRBJ1-2; weak D call: TRBD1 (5 bases). Trimming pared 5 bases from V and 3 bases from J, leaving 10 bases between. There are 12 residues in the CDR3. CDR1 and CDR2 from the germline V gene are SQVTM and ANQGSEA. As DNA, the CDR3 is TGCAGCGTTAGCGGGGGTGACTATGGCTACACCTTC. Its protein is CSVSGGDYGYTF.

CDR3 amino acids: CASSLSGGSQPQHF. In DNA form, the CDR3 reads TGTGCCAGCAGTTTATCAGGGGGCTCTCAGCCCCAGCATTTT. The chain uses TRBV28 and TRBJ1-5; 8 nucleotides match TRBD1. Germline CDR1 is MDHEN and CDR2 is SYDVKM. The V gene end was trimmed by 1 base and the J gene end by 6 bases; junction bases not matched to a gene: 2. The CDR3 covers 14 residues.

This chain uses TRBV6-1 with TRBJ2-4; 12 bases map to TRBD2. The junction had 4 bases not matched to a gene; V was cut back by 4 bases and J by 6 bases. The CDR3 has 15 amino acids. Germline values: CDR1 MNHNS, CDR2 SASEGT. CDR3 DNA sequence: TGTGCCAGCAGTGCTAGCGGGGGGGCCGGAAACATTCAGTACTTC. It codes for CASSASGGAGNIQYF.

The chain employs TRBV7-7 and TRBJ2-6; TRBD2 agrees at 12 bases. Germline CDR1 reads SSHAT; CDR2 reads FNYEAQ (reference sequence). The CDR3 spans 18 residues. Trimming at V came to 5 bases and at J to 1 base, leaving 6 bases not matched to a gene. CDR3 nucleotide sequence: TGTGCCAGCAGCCCTGGACTAGCGGGGAGATCTGGGGCCAACGTCCTGACTTTC. Protein product: CASSPGLAGRSGANVLTF.

The J gene is TRBJ1-1, the V gene TRBV15; no clear D gene. Trimming shortened V by 0 bases and J by 3 bases, and 8 bases separated the two germline ends. Germline V CDR1 and CDR2: LNHNV, YYDKDF (reference sequence). The CDR3 is made up of 14 amino acids. CDR3 loop: CATSRDPGDTEAFF. DNA of the CDR3: TGTGCCACCAGCAGAGATCCCGGGGACACTGAAGCTTTCTTT.

The chain employs TRBV18 and TRBJ1-1; the D is unclear. The CDR3 totals 14 residues. V shed 3 bases and J shed 10 bases, with 18 bases lying between them. Germline CDR1 and CDR2: KGHSH and LQKENI. The CDR3 DNA reads TGTGCCAGCTCACCGATCATATCGGCCCGGGGAGCTTTCTTT. Translation: CASSPIISARGAFF.

The V call is TRBV7-9, the J call TRBJ1-5; D is possibly TRBD1 (5 bases). Looked up from germline, CDR1 is SEHNR and CDR2 is FQNEAQ (reference sequence). V lost 1 base to trimming and J lost 5 bases, with 6 bases between them. The CDR3 is 13 residues long. This CDR3 is CASSLGGDQPQHF. The CDR3 DNA sequence: TGTGCCAGCAGCTTAGGGGGGGATCAGCCCCAGCATTTT.

The chain carries TRBV4-1 and TRBJ2-2; possibly TRBD1 for D (6 bases). The CDR3 length is 14 residues. CDR1 is MGHRA, CDR2 YSYEKL, per germline. Trimming shortened V by 1 base and J by 6 bases, and 9 bases separated the two germline ends. CDR3 DNA sequence: TGCGCCAGCAGCCAAGGGACAGCGTCCGGGGAGCTGTTTTTT. Its protein is CASSQGTASGELFF.

This clone was seen only a few times. J is TRBJ1-1 and V is TRBV5-1; the match to TRBD1 covers 9 bases. The CDR3 contains 16 residues. Trimming took 4 bases from V and 3 from J; bases not matched to a gene: 10. CDR1 SGHRS and CDR2 YFSETQ come from the germline V gene. The CDR3 spells CASSTGTGWDDTEAFF. The CDR3 nucleotides read TGCGCCAGCAGCACCGGGACAGGGTGGGACGACACTGAAGCTTTCTTT.

J is TRBJ2-1 and V is TRBV2; D might be TRBD2 (5 bases). Germline lookup yields CDR1 SNHLY and CDR2 FYNNEI. This CDR3 region has 12 residues. V lost 7 bases and J 14 bases, leaving 18 bases between the germline ends. For the CDR3, the DNA is TGTGCCAGCACCCTCAACCCGGGAAGCAAGTTCTTC. Protein sequence: CASTLNPGSKFF.

The rearrangement joins TRBV6-5 to TRBJ1-1, with 8 bases lining up with TRBD1. Losses at the gene ends were 6 bases for V and 5 bases for J; bases not matched to a gene: 8. CDR3 length equals 14 residues. Per germline, CDR1 MNHEY and CDR2 SVGAGI. The CDR3 coding sequence is TGTGCCAGCAGGGACAGGGAAACGAGAACTGAAGCTTTCTTT. Encoded protein: CASRDRETRTEAFF.

This chain joins TRBV14 and TRBJ2-5; TRBD2 agrees at 7 bases. The tail of the sequence fits TRBJ2-7 better, so the J call may be wrong. Germline values: CDR1 SGHDN, CDR2 FVKESK. The CDR3 length is 12 residues. CDR3 sequence: CASGEGSYEQYF. The DNA for the CDR3 is TGTGCCAGCGGGGAGGGATCCTACGAGCAGTACTTC.

The chain has TRBV2 and TRBJ2-5; 10 nucleotides line up with TRBD1. The trim removed 9 bases at V and 7 bases at J, leaving 11 bases unmatched. The CDR3 has 14 amino acids. Germline V lookup: CDR1 SNHLY, CDR2 FYNNEI. The chain's CDR3 is CASAGTGASGTQYF. Here the CDR3 DNA reads TGTGCCAGTGCCGGGACAGGGGCGAGTGGGACCCAGTACTTC. The full variable domain, rest sourced from reference TRBV2 and TRBJ2-5, is EPEVTQTPSHQVTQMGQEVILRCVPISNHLYFYWYRQILGQKVEFLVSFYNNEISEKSEIFDDQFSVERPDGSNFTLKIRSTKLEDSAMYFCASAGTGASGTQYFGPGTRLLVL.

This sequence joins TRBV27 and TRBJ2-5; weak D call: TRBD1 (5 bases). CDR3 length: 13 residues. V was trimmed by 2 bases and J by 6 bases, leaving 10 bases between them. Germline values: CDR1 MNHEY, CDR2 SMNVEV (reference sequence). In DNA, the CDR3 is TGTGCCAGCAGTTTACATCAGGGAAAGACCCAGTACTTC. Its protein product is CASSLHQGKTQYF.

This clone was detected only a few times. This chain uses TRBV9 with TRBJ2-1; TRBD2 matches 9 bases. Trimming cost V 5 bases and J 3 bases; bases outside gene matches: 6. CDR3 length: 15 residues. Germline lookup yields CDR1 SGDLS and CDR2 YYNGEE. The CDR3 protein is CASSEGGGDYNEQFF. The CDR3, as DNA: TGTGCCAGCAGTGAGGGCGGGGGGGACTACAATGAGCAGTTCTTC.

CDR3 protein: CASTSLWTGWFADSNQPQHF. CDR3 in DNA: TGTGCCAGCACCTCACTTTGGACAGGGTGGTTCGCGGATAGCAATCAGCCCCAGCATTTT. The chain uses TRBV27 and TRBJ1-5; 8 bases map to TRBD1. The CDR3 runs 20 residues. Trimming removed 7 bases from V and 0 bases from J; junction bases left unmatched: 20. Germline V gives CDR1 MNHEY, CDR2 SMNVEV (reference sequence).

The chain uses TRBV5-4 and TRBJ2-5, with 9 bases matching TRBD1. The ends lost 5 bases at V and 5 bases at J; junction bases unmatched: 4. The CDR3 runs 13 residues. Germline V gene lookup returns CDR1 SGHNT and CDR2 YYREEE (reference sequence). The CDR3 coding sequence is TGTGCCAGCAGGGATGGGACAGGGGAGACCCAGTACTTC. This encodes CASRDGTGETQYF.

The J gene is TRBJ1-5, the V gene TRBV6-5; no clear D gene. CDR3 length: 14 amino acids. Trimming took off 6 bases at V and 3 bases at J, with 12 bases between the two ends. CDR1 is MNHEY and CDR2 is SVGAGI in the germline V gene. The CDR3 spells CASSPGAYNQPQHF. The CDR3, as DNA: TGTGCCAGCAGCCCGGGTGCATACAATCAGCCCCAGCATTTT.

The chain has TRBV28 and TRBJ1-1, with 7 bases fitting TRBD1. Trimming cost V 6 bases and J 5 bases; bases outside gene matches: 12. CDR3 size: 15 residues. The germline V gene encodes CDR1 MDHEN and CDR2 SYDVKM. The CDR3 nucleotides read TGTGCCAGCAGCAGGGGGACCGCTGGCAGGACTGAAGCTTTCTTT. Residues: CASSRGTAGRTEAFF.

The rearrangement joins TRBV11-2 to TRBJ2-3; 11 bases agree with TRBD2. The V and J ends lost 5 bases and 3 bases, in that order; junction bases with no gene match: 7. The CDR3 length is 16 residues. Per germline, CDR1 SGHAT and CDR2 FQNNGV. CDR3 region: CASSQSTSGRTDTQYF. The CDR3 nucleotides read TGTGCCAGCAGCCAAAGTACTAGCGGGAGAACAGATACGCAGTATTTT.